The 29 T cell receptor beta chains below were found in one sample sequenced in a study of shared clonotypes between healthy human individuals. Clones were read by immunoSEQ multiplex PCR, and TCRdb kept only the in-frame ones, dropping some. The sample lists 650,000 to 750,000 clones; about 78% were seen once. The sequenced sample consisted of memory CD4+ T cells sorted from blood. Subset defined: CD45RA-negative fraction. The receptors come from a woman younger than 45 in good health.

This clone occurred a few times. The chain links TRBV10-1 to TRBJ2-2; no definite D call. Looked up from germline, CDR1 is WNHNN and CDR2 is SYGVQD (reference sequence). Trimming removed 0 bases at V and 5 bases at J, with 10 bases between. CDR3 size: 15 residues. CDR3 residues: CASSESSHRTGELFF. The CDR3 DNA is TGCGCCAGCAGTGAGTCCTCCCATAGAACCGGGGAGCTGTTTTTT.

This clone appeared many times. Written as DNA, the CDR3 is TGTGCCAGCAGCCAAGAGTTTAACTACGAGCAGTACTTC. It translates to CASSQEFNYEQYF. The V call is TRBV4-2, the J call TRBJ2-7; unclear D gene. The V gene's germline CDR1 is LGHNA and CDR2 YNFKEQ. Trimming left V 0 bases short and J 3 bases short, with 6 bases between. CDR3 length: 13 amino acids.

Of note for this clone: Within the sample, other DNA sequences also encode this same CDR3. The rearrangement uses TRBV30 and TRBJ2-3; perhaps TRBD2 as D (5 bases). Per germline, CDR1 GTSNPN and CDR2 SVGIG (reference sequence). The CDR3 length is 14 residues. Trimming removed 0 bases at V and 5 bases at J, with 12 bases between. Here the CDR3 reads CAWSVKAAGDTQYF. CDR3 in DNA: TGTGCCTGGAGTGTAAAGGCGGCGGGAGATACGCAGTATTTT.

V is TRBV15 and J is TRBJ2-2, with 7 bases matching TRBD1. J was trimmed by 4 bases and V by 5 bases; bases with no gene match: 7. Germline CDR1 and CDR2: LNHNV and YYDKDF (reference sequence). This CDR3 spans 15 amino acids. CDR3 in amino acids: CATSRRTGPTGELFF. CDR3 sequence (DNA): TGTGCCACCAGCCGCCGGACAGGCCCCACCGGGGAGCTGTTTTTT.

This rearrangement joins TRBV7-2 to TRBJ2-1; 9 bases are shared with TRBD1. The CDR3 covers 14 residues. In germline, CDR1 is SGHTA, CDR2 FQGNSA. With V trimmed by 5 bases and J by 9 bases, 8 bases remained unmatched. DNA for the CDR3: TGTGCCAGCAGCGTCCGGGACAGGGTACCTGAGCAGTTCTTC. It is translated as CASSVRDRVPEQFF.

CDR3 nucleotides: TGTGCCAGCAGCCCAAGGGGGAACACCGGGGAGCTGTTTTTT. It yields the protein CASSPRGNTGELFF. V usage is TRBV21-1 and J usage is TRBJ2-2; no check of the table's D call, TRBD1, against the DNA was made. TRBV21-1 is listed as a pseudogene. This CDR3 has 14 residues.

A few counts support this clone. This chain uses TRBV7-9 with TRBJ1-4; D is undetermined. Trimming removed 1 base from V and 1 base from J, with 7 bases in between. This CDR3 has 15 amino acids. Per the germline V gene, CDR1 is SEHNR and CDR2 is FQNEAQ (reference sequence). The CDR3 nucleotides read TGTGCCAGCAGCTTAGTTCGGCTAACTAATGAAAAACTGTTTTTT. This translates into CASSLVRLTNEKLFF.

V and J are TRBV5-1 and TRBJ2-7; 7 bases match TRBD1. Germline V gene data show CDR1 as SGHRS and CDR2 as YFSETQ. The V gene end was trimmed by 1 base and the J gene end by 0 bases; junction bases not matched to a gene: 4. The CDR3 extends over 15 amino acids. The DNA for the CDR3 is TGCGCCAGCAGCTTGTCCGGGACAGCCTCCTACGAGCAGTACTTC. Translation gives CASSLSGTASYEQYF.

This chain links TRBV6-6 with TRBJ2-7, with D possibly called TRBD1 or TRBD2 (5 bases each). CDR1 MNHNY and CDR2 SVGAGI come from the germline V gene (reference sequence). The V end was cut by 6 bases, the J end by 3 bases, with 15 bases between. This CDR3 has 14 residues. The CDR3 region is CASSTGPIVYEQYF. CDR3 in DNA: TGTGCCAGCAGCACGGGACCTATAGTCTACGAGCAGTACTTC.

The chain couples TRBV1 to TRBJ2-5. TRBV1 is noted as a pseudogene. This CDR3 spans 14 amino acids. The CDR3 protein is CTSTHWGFQETQYF. CDR3 coding DNA: TGCACCAGCACCCACTGGGGGTTCCAAGAGACCCAGTACTTC.

This chain connects TRBV5-1 to TRBJ1-1, with D maybe TRBD1 (6 bases). Deletions cut 0 bases from V and 0 bases from J, with 15 bases between. Germline V gives CDR1 SGHRS, CDR2 YFSETQ. This CDR3 has 17 residues. This CDR3 is CASSLDRATLMNTEAFF. The DNA of the CDR3 is TGCGCCAGCAGCTTGGACAGGGCAACACTCATGAACACTGAAGCTTTCTTT. The full variable domain, in which reference TRBV5-1 and TRBJ1-1 provide the parts outside the CDR3, is KAGVTQTPRYLIKTRGQQVTLSCSPISGHRSVSWYQQTPGQGLQFLFEYFSETQRNKGNFPGRFSGRQFSNSRSEMNVSTLELGDSALYLCASSLDRATLMNTEAFFGQGTRLTVV.

This sequence joins TRBV19 and TRBJ2-3, with D maybe TRBD2 (6 bases). The CDR3 covers 16 residues. Germline lookup yields CDR1 LNHDA and CDR2 SQIVND (reference sequence). V lost 4 bases, J lost 1 base, and 15 bases lay in between. The CDR3: CASSRDIAVGTDTQYF. In DNA, the CDR3 is TGTGCCAGTAGTAGAGATATAGCGGTGGGCACAGATACGCAGTATTTT.

The gene calls are TRBV5-5 and TRBJ2-3, with D hard to call. The CDR3 has 15 residues. CDR1 and CDR2 from the germline V gene are SGHKS and YYEKEE (reference sequence). Trimming removed 0 bases at V and 0 bases at J, with 8 bases between. The CDR3 DNA follows: TGTGCCAGCAGCTTGGCCGGTTGGAGCACAGATACGCAGTATTTT. This codes for CASSLAGWSTDTQYF.

CDR3 DNA: TGTGCCAGCAGTTACGGTTCAGGGAAAGGGGAGACCCAGTACTTC. It specifies CASSYGSGKGETQYF. This chain uses TRBV6-6 with TRBJ2-5; D perhaps matches TRBD1 (5 bases). V lost 2 bases and J 5 bases, leaving 15 bases between the germline ends. The CDR3 has 15 amino acids. The germline gives CDR1 MNHNY, CDR2 SVGAGI (reference sequence).

With regard to this clone: The same CDR3 also results from other DNA sequences found in this sample. V usage is TRBV5-1 and J usage is TRBJ1-3; tentative D call: TRBD1 (5 bases). The V and J ends lost 4 bases and 7 bases respectively, with 15 bases between them. Germline CDR1 is SGHRS and CDR2 is YFSETQ. This CDR3 contains 14 residues. As DNA, the CDR3 is TGCGCCAGCAGCCTCGGGACTGCGGGGAACACCATATATTTT. Amino acids: CASSLGTAGNTIYF.

The chain links TRBV2 to TRBJ1-1; D is ambiguous. The CDR3 extends over 17 amino acids. The germline V gene has CDR1 SNHLY and CDR2 FYNNEI. V was pared by 6 bases and J by 4 bases, with 24 bases between. CDR3 in amino acids: CASSLVGSSLLPTEAFF. The CDR3 DNA reads as TGTGCCAGCAGCCTCGTTGGGTCCTCCCTTCTACCCACTGAAGCTTTCTTT.

Regarding this clone: This sample also contains other DNA sequences that code for the same CDR3. The rearrangement links TRBV2 to TRBJ2-7, with 10 nucleotides matching TRBD2. The CDR3 extends over 13 amino acids. V lost 7 bases, J lost 3 bases, and 3 bases stayed unmatched. Looked up from germline, CDR1 is SNHLY and CDR2 is FYNNEI. CDR3 in DNA: TGTGCCAGCACACTAGCGGGGCTCTACGAGCAGTACTTC. The encoded protein is CASTLAGLYEQYF.

V is TRBV7-8 and J is TRBJ2-4; TRBD1 agrees at 7 bases. The CDR3 has 16 residues. Germline-derived CDR1 and CDR2 are SGHVS and FQNEAQ. The trim removed 5 bases at V and 0 bases at J, leaving 7 bases unmatched. The CDR3 region has the DNA TGTGCCAGCAGCCTCGGACAGGCCCTAGCCAAAAACATTCAGTACTTC. The encoded protein is CASSLGQALAKNIQYF. Filled out from reference TRBV7-8 and TRBJ2-4, the complete variable domain reads GAGVSQSPRYKVAKRGQDVALRCDPISGHVSLFWYQQALGQGPEFLTYFQNEAQLDKSGLPSDRFFAERPEGSVSTLKIQRTQQEDSAVYLCASSLGQALAKNIQYFGAGTRLSVL.

The chain links TRBV29-1 to TRBJ2-3; TRBD2 is a possible D gene (6 bases). Germline V CDR1 and CDR2: SQVTM, ANQGSEA. V was pared by 4 bases and J by 1 base, with 9 bases between. The CDR3 has 13 amino acids. The CDR3 nucleotides are TGCAGCGTTGGGGCTAGCGGCACAGATACGCAGTATTTT. It encodes CSVGASGTDTQYF.

The chain links TRBV6-5 to TRBJ2-5; D remains unclear. Germline CDR1 reads MNHEY; CDR2 reads SVGAGI. The CDR3 length is 15 residues. Trimming left V 0 bases short and J 6 bases short, with 14 bases between. In nucleotides, the CDR3 is TGTGCCAGCAGTTACTCAGACGGGTTCTCGAAGACCCAGTACTTC. Translation: CASSYSDGFSKTQYF.

The V and J genes are TRBV5-1 and TRBJ2-5, with 8 bases fitting TRBD2. CDR1 SGHRS and CDR2 YFSETQ come from the germline V gene. V gave up 5 bases and J gave up 2 bases; unmatched junction bases: 14. The CDR3 extends over 17 amino acids. The DNA for the CDR3 is TGCGCCAGCAGTAACGCCCGACTAGCGTTAGAACAAGAGACCCAGTACTTC. Translated, it gives CASSNARLALEQETQYF. Based on the CDR3 plus reference TRBV5-1 and TRBJ2-5, the full variable domain is KAGVTQTPRYLIKTRGQQVTLSCSPISGHRSVSWYQQTPGQGLQFLFEYFSETQRNKGNFPGRFSGRQFSNSRSEMNVSTLELGDSALYLCASSNARLALEQETQYFGPGTRLLVL.

This clone showed up just a few times. V gene TRBV28 combines with J gene TRBJ1-1; possible D gene TRBD1, 5 bases. V was shortened by 3 bases and J by 2 bases, with 13 bases between the two germline ends. This CDR3 region has 15 residues. Germline-derived CDR1 and CDR2 are MDHEN and SYDVKM. The CDR3 DNA sequence: TGTGCCAGCAGTTTCTCCGGGGGTCAAAACACTGAAGCTTTCTTT. It specifies CASSFSGGQNTEAFF.

The CDR3 protein is CATGFQSYEQYF. As DNA, the CDR3 is TGTGCCACGGGGTTCCAGTCCTACGAGCAGTACTTC. J is TRBJ2-7 and V is TRBV27, with D possibly TRBD2 on 5 matching bases. The CDR3 contains 12 residues. Germline V gene data show CDR1 as MNHEY and CDR2 as SMNVEV (reference sequence). Trimming took off 10 bases at V and 1 base at J, with 11 bases between the two ends.

This clone was seen more than once but under ten times. The genes are TRBV18 and TRBJ2-7; D remains unclear. The CDR3 extends over 15 amino acids. V gave up 0 bases and J gave up 0 bases, with 9 bases separating them. Looked up from germline, CDR1 is KGHSH and CDR2 is LQKENI. The DNA for the CDR3 is TGTGCCAGCTCACCACCGTTTCCTAGCTCCTACGAGCAGTACTTC. Translating it yields CASSPPFPSSYEQYF. The complete variable domain, with remaining parts taken from reference TRBV18 and TRBJ2-7, reads NAGVMQNPRHLVRRRGQEARLRCSPMKGHSHVYWYRQLPEEGLKFMVYLQKENIIDESGMPKERFSAEFPKEGPSILRIQQVVRGDSAAYFCASSPPFPSSYEQYFGPGTRLTVT.

This clone was found a few times. This chain links TRBV29-1 with TRBJ2-2; no clear D gene. With 4 bases removed from V and 4 bases from J, the gap between germline ends came to 7 bases. Germline assignment: CDR1 SQVTM and CDR2 ANQGSEA. CDR3 length: 12 amino acids. This chain's CDR3 is CSVGHSTGELFF. CDR3 nucleotides: TGCAGCGTTGGACACTCCACCGGGGAGCTGTTTTTT.

The chain employs TRBV7-8 and TRBJ1-2; D gene uncertain. V was clipped by 5 bases and J by 6 bases, with 13 bases between them. The CDR3 runs 13 residues. Germline V gives CDR1 SGHVS, CDR2 FQNEAQ. The DNA for the CDR3 is TGTGCCAGCAGCCGTGGACGCGAAAATGGCTACACCTTC. As protein: CASSRGRENGYTF.

CDR3 sequence reads: CASSQRQGAYEQFF. CDR3 DNA: TGTGCCAGCAGCCAGAGACAGGGGGCCTATGAGCAGTTCTTC. The chain combines TRBV7-8 with TRBJ2-1; 10 nucleotides align to TRBD1. Germline V gives CDR1 SGHVS, CDR2 FQNEAQ. The CDR3 loop spans 14 amino acids. The ends lost 5 bases at V and 8 bases at J; junction bases unmatched: 6. Supplemented by reference TRBV7-8 and TRBJ2-1, the full variable domain reads GAGVSQSPRYKVAKRGQDVALRCDPISGHVSLFWYQQALGQGPEFLTYFQNEAQLDKSGLPSDRFFAERPEGSVSTLKIQRTQQEDSAVYLCASSQRQGAYEQFFGPGTRLTVL.

The rearrangement uses TRBV5-4 and TRBJ2-7, with D tentatively TRBD2 (6 bases). The V gene lost 3 bases and the J gene lost 2 bases, with 12 bases spanning the gap. CDR1 and CDR2 from the germline V gene are SGHNT and YYREEE (reference sequence). This CDR3 has 14 residues. This CDR3 reads CASSSSGTPYEQYF. CDR3 DNA sequence: TGTGCCAGCAGCTCCTCCGGGACTCCCTACGAGCAGTACTTC.

This chain uses TRBV7-9 with TRBJ2-5; 10 nucleotides match TRBD2. Germline V CDR1 and CDR2: SEHNR, FQNEAQ (reference sequence). With 5 bases clipped from V and 3 bases from J, the junction kept 6 bases outside the gene matches. CDR3 length: 15 amino acids. CDR3 protein: CASSRASGGKETQYF. The CDR3, as DNA: TGTGCCAGCAGCCGCGCTAGCGGGGGAAAAGAGACCCAGTACTTC.